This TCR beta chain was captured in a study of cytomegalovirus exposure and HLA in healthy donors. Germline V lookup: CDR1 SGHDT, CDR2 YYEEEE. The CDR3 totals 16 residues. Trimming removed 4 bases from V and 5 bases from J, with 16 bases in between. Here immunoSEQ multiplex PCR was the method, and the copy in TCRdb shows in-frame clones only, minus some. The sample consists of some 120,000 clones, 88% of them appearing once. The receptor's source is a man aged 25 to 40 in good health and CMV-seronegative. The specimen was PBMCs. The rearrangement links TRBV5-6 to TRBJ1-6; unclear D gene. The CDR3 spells CASSQRAIGNNSPLHF. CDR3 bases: TGTGCCAGCAGCCAAAGAGCCATCGGGAATAATTCACCCCTCCACTTT.